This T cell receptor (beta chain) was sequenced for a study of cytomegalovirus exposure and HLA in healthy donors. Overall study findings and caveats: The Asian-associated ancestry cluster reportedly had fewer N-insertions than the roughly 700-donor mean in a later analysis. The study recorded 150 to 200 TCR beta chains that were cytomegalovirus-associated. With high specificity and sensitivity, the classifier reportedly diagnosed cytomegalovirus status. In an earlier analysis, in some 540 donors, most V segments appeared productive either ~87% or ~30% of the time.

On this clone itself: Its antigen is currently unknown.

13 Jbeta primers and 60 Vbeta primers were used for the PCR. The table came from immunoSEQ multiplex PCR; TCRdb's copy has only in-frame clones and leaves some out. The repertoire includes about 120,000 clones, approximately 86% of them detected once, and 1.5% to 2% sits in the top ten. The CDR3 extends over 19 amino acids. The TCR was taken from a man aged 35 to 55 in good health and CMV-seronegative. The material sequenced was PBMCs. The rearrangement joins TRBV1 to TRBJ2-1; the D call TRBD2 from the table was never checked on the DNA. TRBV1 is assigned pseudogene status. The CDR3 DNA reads TGCACCAGCAGCCAAGATTCTGGGGTGTGGAGCGGGGGGGACAATGAGCAGTTCTTC. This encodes CTSSQDSGVWSGGDNEQFF.